This T cell receptor (beta chain) stems from a study of T cells in Graves' hyperthyroidism and ophthalmopathy. Study-level results: Blood also showed most of the thyroid clonotypes that were expanded above 0.001.

Trimming removed 3 bases at V and 2 bases at J, with 10 bases between. CDR1 is SGHTA, CDR2 FQGNSA, per germline. This CDR3 contains 15 residues. Hyperthyroidism of Graves' type that showed no ophthalmopathy progression within 18 months was stable. The hyperthyroidism patients had all been newly diagnosed, and their disease duration was under 2 months. Their ages ranged from 18 to 65 years. PBMCs were collected from a roughly 9.7 ml volume of fresh peripheral blood. RNA transcripts were the template for amplifying TCR beta CDR3 regions. The HTBI primer set was used in a first-round RT-PCR of the TCR CDR3. TCRdb re-analysed the multiplex PCR reads in MiXCR, keeping a single row per CDR3 protein. The data hold about 560,000 distinct CDR3 sequences, with about a sixth observed a single time. This clonotype was recorded a few times. Its antigen is unidentified.

The rearrangement joins TRBV7-2 to TRBJ2-2; D is unclear. The source of this sequence is a woman aged 18-29 years with Graves' hyperthyroidism. The sample taken for sequencing was blood. The CDR3, as DNA: TGTGCCAGCAGCTTGAAGGGTCTTAACACCGGGGAGCTGTTTTTT. This gives the protein CASSLKGLNTGELFF.